This T cell receptor beta chain was found in a study of blood T cell repertoires in COVID-19 (dated by TCRdb to between 2020 and 2021). Notes on the research overall: The collaborator samples originated in the United States, Italy and Spain and spanned the acute and convalescent phases of COVID-19. The prospective study material was composed of cDNA or gDNA derived from T cells, B-cell-depleted T cells, or PBMCs. The dataset comprised deeply sampled blood TCRbeta repertoires from subjects exposed to, actively infected with, or recovered from COVID-19. The repertoires were made available in a free public database intended to serve as a resource for research on the immune response to SARS-CoV-2. Samples were obtained from the ongoing ImmuneRACE study (first 160 participants) and from 1,254 subjects provided by 6 global collaborators. Sample metadata almost always included a de-identified subject ID, COVID-19 status, age in years and sex. Where HLA class I and class II types were available, the types were taken from metadata supplied by the sample provider, not from assay-based typing.

A remark on this clone: Its antigen specificity is not known. No qualities accompany the bases; no much larger clone lies one base away.

Collaborating institutions collected whole blood in K2EDTA tubes following their own protocols. For TCRbeta analysis, collaborator samples were shipped as frozen whole blood, as isolated PBMCs, or as DNA extracted from either sample type. General conclusions and limits of the study: The amount of clinical and demographic metadata varied by source and participant and was provided uncurated.

The immunoSEQ Assay, a bias-controlled multiplex PCR, was used to amplify TCRbeta CDR3 regions from genomic DNA. As for the authors' bioinformatics: Within the assay, amplification of reference gene primers was used to estimate how many nucleated cells each sample contained. Sequence reads were collapsed and filtered to measure the absolute abundance of every unique TCRbeta CDR3 rearrangement. For each sample, productive Simpson clonality was calculated as the square root of Simpson's diversity index across productive rearrangements. TCRdb took this table from immuneACCESS and kept in-frame rearrangements with V and J called. Such tables lack part of the clones; where checked against another copy, unresolved V genes explain under half of the gap, and the rest is unexplained. The V and J calls and the clone size are those of that table, but D and trimming were determined from the DNA. The sample contains tens of thousands of clones, roughly 85% of them found a single time. About 30% of the sample goes to the ten largest clones.

From its cysteine to its phenylalanine, the CDR3 spans 14 amino acids. Only CDR3 DNA is held: 42 bases, read in frame from base 1. As encoded in the germline V gene (reference sequence), CDR1 is LGHDT while CDR2 is YNNKEL. V is reduced by 2 bases and J by 4 bases, leaving a spacing of 9 bases between them. The sequence came from a man aged 55 to 70 with active or convalescent COVID-19. The sequenced sample was peripheral blood. The rearrangement combines TRBV3-1 (or the pseudogene TRBV3-2) with TRBJ1-3, with TRBD1 as a weak D call on 6 bases. The encoded CDR3 is CASSQQGIGNTIYF. At the DNA level, the sequence is TGTGCCAGCAGCCAACAGGGGATCGGAAACACCATATATTTT.